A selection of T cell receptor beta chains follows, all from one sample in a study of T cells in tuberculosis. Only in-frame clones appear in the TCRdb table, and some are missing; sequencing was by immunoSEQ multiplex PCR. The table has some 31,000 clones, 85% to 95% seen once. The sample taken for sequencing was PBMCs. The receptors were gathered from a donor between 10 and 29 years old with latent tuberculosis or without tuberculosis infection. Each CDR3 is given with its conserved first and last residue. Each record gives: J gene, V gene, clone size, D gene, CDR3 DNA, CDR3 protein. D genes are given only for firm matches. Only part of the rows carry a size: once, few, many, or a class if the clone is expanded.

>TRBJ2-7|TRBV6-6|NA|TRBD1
TGTGCCAGCAGTTCGGACAGGGGGCGTTTAGCCTACGAGCAGTACTTC
CASSSDRGRLAYEQYF
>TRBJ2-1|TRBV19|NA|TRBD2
TGTGCCAGTAGTATAGAACTAGCGGGGGAGCAGTTCTTC
CASSIELAGEQFF
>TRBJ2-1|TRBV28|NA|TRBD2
TGTGCCAGCGGGCGACTAGCGGGAGGTTATAGGAATGAGCAGTTCTTC
CASGRLAGGYRNEQFF
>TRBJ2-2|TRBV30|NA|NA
TGTGCCGTCCCCAGGGGTCAAAACACCGGGGAGCTGTTTTTT
CAVPRGQNTGELFF
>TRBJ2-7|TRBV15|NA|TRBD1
TGTGCCACCAGCAGATCTCATAACAGGGGGCACGAGCAGTACTTC
CATSRSHNRGHEQYF
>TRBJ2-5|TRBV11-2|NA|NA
TGTGCCAGCAGTAACGGACTTCAAGAGACCCAGTACTTC
CASSNGLQETQYF
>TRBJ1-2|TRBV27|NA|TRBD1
TGTGCCAGCAGTTTGACAGGGGGCTATGGCTACACCTTC
CASSLTGGYGYTF
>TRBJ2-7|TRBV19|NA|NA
TGTGCCAGTAGTATAGGTGGTACCAGCTCCTACGAGCAGTACTTC
CASSIGGTSSYEQYF
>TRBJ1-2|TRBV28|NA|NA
TGTGCCAGCAGCCGGTTCCCTGGTGGCTACACCTTC
CASSRFPGGYTF
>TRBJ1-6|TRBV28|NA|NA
TGTGCCAGCAGTTTACCCCACAGGGTGAGATCACCCCTCCACTTT
CASSLPHRVRSPLHF
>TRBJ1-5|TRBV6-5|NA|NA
TGTGCCAGCAGAGTATCAGGAAACAATCAGCCCCAGCATTTT
CASRVSGNNQPQHF
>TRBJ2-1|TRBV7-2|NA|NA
TGTGCCAGCAGCTTCTCCACATCAGATGAGCAGTTCTTC
CASSFSTSDEQFF
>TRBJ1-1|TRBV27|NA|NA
TGTGCCAGCACTCGGGAAGGGCCGAACACTGAAGCTTTCTTT
CASTREGPNTEAFF
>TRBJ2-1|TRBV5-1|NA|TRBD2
TGCGCCAGCAGCTACACCGGGACTAGCGGCCACAATGAGCAGTTCTTC
CASSYTGTSGHNEQFF
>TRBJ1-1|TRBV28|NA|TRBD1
TGTGCCAGCAGTTCACCGGGACAGCTAATGGCTTTCTTT
CASSSPGQLMAFF
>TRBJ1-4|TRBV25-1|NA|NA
TGTGCCAGCAGTGATGGCAGGGGTCATGAAAAACTGTTTTTT
CASSDGRGHEKLFF
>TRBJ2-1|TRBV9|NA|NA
TGTGCCAGCAGCGTAGACCTCGGGGACTACAATGAGCAGTTCTTC
CASSVDLGDYNEQFF
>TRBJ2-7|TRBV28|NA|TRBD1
TGTGCCAGCACCTTGGGGACAGGGCAAAACGAGCAGTACTTC
CASTLGTGQNEQYF
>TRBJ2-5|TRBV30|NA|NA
TGTGCCTGGCTGGGGACTGTGGGGCTCCAAGAGACCCAGTACTTC
CAWLGTVGLQETQYF
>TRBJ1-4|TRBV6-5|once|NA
TGTGCCAGCAGTTACGTTAAGGACAGTCCGATTGAAAAACTGTTTTTT
CASSYVKDSPIEKLFF
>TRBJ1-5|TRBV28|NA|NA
TGTGCCAGCAAACTGCAATATAGCAATCAGCCCCAGCATTTT
CASKLQYSNQPQHF
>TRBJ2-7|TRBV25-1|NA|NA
TGTGCCAGCAGTGACCAGGGGACCAGCTCCTACGAGCAGTACTTC
CASSDQGTSSYEQYF
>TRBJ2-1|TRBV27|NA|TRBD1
TGTGCCAGCAGCGACAGGGGGCTTGGCAATGAGCAGTTCTTC
CASSDRGLGNEQFF
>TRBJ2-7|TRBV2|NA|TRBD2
TGTGCCAGCTCACTGTCTAGCGGGGTTTTCCACGAGCAGTACTTC
CASSLSSGVFHEQYF
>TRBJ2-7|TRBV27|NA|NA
TGTGCCAGCGGGAAACAGGGCTACGAGCAGTACTTC
CASGKQGYEQYF
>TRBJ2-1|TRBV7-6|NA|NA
TGTGCCAGCAGCTTGGATAAGCTCCGGGTCTCCTTCTACAATGAGCAGTTCTTC
CASSLDKLRVSFYNEQFF
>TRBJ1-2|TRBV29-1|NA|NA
TGCAGCGTTGAATTCCCAGGGAAAGTGAACTATGGCTACACCTTC
CSVEFPGKVNYGYTF
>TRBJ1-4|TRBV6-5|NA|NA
TGTGCCAGCAGTTACTCGGCCGCAACTAATGAAAAACTGTTTTTT
CASSYSAATNEKLFF
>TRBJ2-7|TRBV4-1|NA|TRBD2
TGCGCCAGCAGCCAAGTTAGGGCTAGCGGATCCCCCCACGAGCAGTACTTC
CASSQVRASGSPHEQYF
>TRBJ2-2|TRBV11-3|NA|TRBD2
TGTGCCAGCAGCTTATCCCAGGGAGGGAGTTCGTACACCGGGGAGCTGTTTTTT
CASSLSQGGSSYTGELFF
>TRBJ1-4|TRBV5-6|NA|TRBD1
TGTGCCAGCAGCTCGGCGGGGACAGGGGAGGGAACTAATGAAAAACTGTTTTTT
CASSSAGTGEGTNEKLFF
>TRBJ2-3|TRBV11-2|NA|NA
TGTGCCAGCAGCTTAGATATAAGCACAGATACGCAGTATTTT
CASSLDISTDTQYF
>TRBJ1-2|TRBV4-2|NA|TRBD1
TGTGCCAGCAGCTCGAGGGGACAGGGGAACTATGGCTACACCTTC
CASSSRGQGNYGYTF
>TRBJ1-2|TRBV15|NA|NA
TGTGCCACCAGCAGAGAGACTGAGTTCTATGGCTACACCTTC
CATSRETEFYGYTF
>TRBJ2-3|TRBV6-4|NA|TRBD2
TGTGCCAGCAGTGAATCTAGCGGGGGCACAGATACGCAGTATTTT
CASSESSGGTDTQYF
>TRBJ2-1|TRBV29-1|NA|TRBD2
TGCAGCGTTGGCTGGAGCGGGAGGGCCGGGAGCTCCTACAATGAGCAGTTCTTC
CSVGWSGRAGSSYNEQFF
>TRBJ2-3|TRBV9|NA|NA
TGTGCCAGCAGCCCCGGGACTGTTCGCACAGATACGCAGTATTTT
CASSPGTVRTDTQYF
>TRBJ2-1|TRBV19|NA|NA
TGTGCCAGTAGTATAGGGACAGTTTACAATGAGCAGTTCTTC
CASSIGTVYNEQFF
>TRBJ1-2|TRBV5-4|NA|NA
TGTGCCAGCAGCTACAGGGCTTCGGGCTATGGCTACACCTTC
CASSYRASGYGYTF
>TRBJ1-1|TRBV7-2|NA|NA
TGTGCCAGCAGGGTGGGGGGAACTGAAGCTTTCTTT
CASRVGGTEAFF
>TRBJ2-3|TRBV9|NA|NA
TGTGCCAGCAGCCTGGGGGGAGATACGCAGTATTTT
CASSLGGDTQYF
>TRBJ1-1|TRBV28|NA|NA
TGTGCCACCGATCTATCCAATAGACAGAAAAACACTGAAGCTTTCTTT
CATDLSNRQKNTEAFF
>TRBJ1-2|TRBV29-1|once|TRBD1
TGCAGCGTGGGACAGGAATACTTGGGGACCTTC
CSVGQEYLGTF
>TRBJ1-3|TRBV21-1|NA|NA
TGTGCCAGCAGCTCCCAGACAGGGGGAGAAAACACCATATATTTT
CASSSQTGGENTIYF
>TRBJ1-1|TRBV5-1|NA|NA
TGCGCCAGCAGCTTAATGCCTATCTCCGGGGGTGGAGAAGCTTTCTTT
CASSLMPISGGGEAFF
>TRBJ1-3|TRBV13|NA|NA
TGTGCCAGCAGCTTAGTTCCGGGTTACTCTGGAAACACCATATATTTT
CASSLVPGYSGNTIYF
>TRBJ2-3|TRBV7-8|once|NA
TGTGCCAGCAGCTTAGGTCTAGCAGGAACCACAGATACGCAGTATTTT
CASSLGLAGTTDTQYF
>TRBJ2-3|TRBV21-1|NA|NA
TGTGCCAGCAGCAAAAGGACAGAGACAAGCACAGATACGCAGTATTTT
CASSKRTETSTDTQYF
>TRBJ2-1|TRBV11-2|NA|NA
TGTGCCAGCAGCTCCCAGGTTAGCTCCTACAATGAGCAGTTCTTC
CASSSQVSSYNEQFF
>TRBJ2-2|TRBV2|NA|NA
TGTGCCAGCAGTGTCTTGGCGGGGGCCACCGGGGAGCTGTTTTTT
CASSVLAGATGELFF
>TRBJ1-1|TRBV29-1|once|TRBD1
TGCAGCGACCTACAGGGGGCTTTCGCTGAAGCTTTCTTT
CSDLQGAFAEAFF
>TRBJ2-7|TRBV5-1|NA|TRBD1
TGCGCCAGCAGCTTGGGCCCCGGGACAGGTGACGCCTACGAGCAGTACTTC
CASSLGPGTGDAYEQYF
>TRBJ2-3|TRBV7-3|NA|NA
TGTGCCAGCAGCTTAAACCGGGGGGATACGCAGTATTTT
CASSLNRGDTQYF
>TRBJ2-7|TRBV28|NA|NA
TGTGCCAGCAGTAACGAGGAGCAGTACTTC
CASSNEEQYF
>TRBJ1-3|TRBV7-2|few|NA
TGTGCCAGCAGCTTATTTACAGGGCGGGGAAACACCATATATTTT
CASSLFTGRGNTIYF
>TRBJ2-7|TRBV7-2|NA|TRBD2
TGTGCCAGCAGCTTAGCAGGGCGCGGGGGGATGGGTGAGCAGTACTTC
CASSLAGRGGMGEQYF
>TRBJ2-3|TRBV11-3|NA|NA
TGTGCCAGCGGGCCACCGGGCACAGATACGCAGTATTTT
CASGPPGTDTQYF
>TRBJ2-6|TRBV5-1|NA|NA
TGCGCCAGCAGCGGAACAGGGTTTCACTCTGGGGCCAACGTCCTGACTTTC
CASSGTGFHSGANVLTF
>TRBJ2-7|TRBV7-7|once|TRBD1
TGTGCTAGCAGCTTACGGACAGGGGGCTTCTACGAGCAGTACTTC
CASSLRTGGFYEQYF
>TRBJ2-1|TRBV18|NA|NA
TGTGCCAGCTCACATGGCGGATACAATGAGCAGTTCTTC
CASSHGGYNEQFF